The T cell receptor (beta chain) under discussion was sequenced for a study of cytomegalovirus exposure and HLA in healthy donors. Study at large: An early data release held 75 million to 100 million unique TCRs from HLA-typed donors. Study findings and constraints: Diagnosis of cytomegalovirus status made by the classifier reportedly showed high specificity and sensitivity. As a later analysis showed, several of the most significant clusters appeared to be linked to common viral pathogens.

Nominally healthy donors were sampled, though unrecorded immune exposures were likely. This clone was seen only a few times. Its antigen is not known. PCR involved 60 Vbeta and 13 Jbeta primers. Only in-frame clones appear in the TCRdb table, and some are missing; sequencing was by immunoSEQ multiplex PCR. Here the sample spans around 150,000 clones, about 70% being singletons. The clonotype comes from a woman in her 40s in good health and CMV-seronegative. The sequencing sample was made of PBMCs.

DNA for the CDR3: TGTGCCAGCAGCCCCCGGAGGCAGGCGGGAGGCTACACCTTC. Its translation: CASSPRRQAGGYTF. The rearrangement uses TRBV11-1 and TRBJ1-2; D ambiguous. V lost 5 bases to trimming and J lost 8 bases, with 18 bases between them. CDR1 and CDR2 from the germline V gene are SGHAT and FQDESV (reference sequence). The CDR3 consists of 14 residues.